Listed below are T cell receptor beta chains from one sample, sequenced in a study of blood T cells in healthy people across ages. Using its own MiXCR run on the 5' RACE reads, TCRdb lists one record per CDR3 protein. In the table there are 600,000 to 800,000 distinct CDR3 sequences, under 65% of which are singletons. The specimen was blood. These receptors were obtained from an elderly woman in good health. CDR3s include the opening cysteine and the closing phenylalanine or tryptophan. The D gene is left open where the match is weak. A row's size may be missing; if present it is once, few, many or a size class.

J: TRBJ2-7
D: .
V: TRBV18
size: few
CDR3: CASSPDGQEGYEQYF
DNA: TGTGCCAGCTCACCTGACGGACAGGAGGGGTACGAGCAGTACTTC

J: TRBJ2-1
D: .
V: TRBV5-1
size: many
CDR3: CASYARYNEQFF
DNA: TGCGCCAGCTACGCGCGCTACAATGAGCAGTTCTTC

J: TRBJ1-1
D: .
V: TRBV20-1
size: few
CDR3: CSARDLGGVNTEAFF
DNA: TGCAGTGCTAGAGATCTTGGGGGCGTGAACACTGAAGCTTTCTTT

J: TRBJ2-1
D: .
V: TRBV12-3/TRBV12-4
size: .
CDR3: CASSLAQAYNEQFF
DNA: TGTGCCAGCAGTTTAGCCCAGGCCTACAATGAGCAGTTCTTC

J: TRBJ2-1
D: TRBD1
V: TRBV9
size: many
CDR3: CASSPATQGIDEQFF
DNA: TGTGCCAGCAGCCCAGCGACACAGGGGATCGATGAGCAGTTCTTC

J: TRBJ2-3
D: TRBD2
V: TRBV7-2
size: few
CDR3: CASSPGLATPGRQYF
DNA: TGTGCCAGCAGCCCGGGACTAGCTACACCGGGGAGGCAGTATTTT

J: TRBJ2-1
D: .
V: TRBV12-3/TRBV12-4
size: few
CDR3: CASSLAKRVVAANEQFF
DNA: TGTGCCAGCAGTTTAGCGAAGAGGGTGGTAGCGGCGAATGAGCAGTTCTTC

J: TRBJ1-2
D: .
V: TRBV20-1
size: many
CDR3: CSVVEDSYGYTF
DNA: TGCAGTGTTGTGGAGGACAGCTATGGCTACACCTTC

J: TRBJ2-5
D: TRBD1
V: TRBV5-1
size: many
CDR3: CASSVGTGLSQETQYF
DNA: TGCGCCAGCAGCGTCGGGACAGGGTTATCTCAAGAGACCCAGTACTTC

J: TRBJ2-1
D: .
V: TRBV30
size: .
CDR3: CAWSAGQASYNEQFF
DNA: TGTGCCTGGAGTGCTGGCCAGGCGTCCTACAATGAGCAGTTCTTC

J: TRBJ1-1
D: .
V: TRBV6-5
size: .
CDR3: CASSRDGFNTEAFF
DNA: TGTGCCAGCAGTAGGGACGGGTTTAACACTGAAGCTTTCTTT

J: TRBJ2-7
D: .
V: TRBV4-2
size: few
CDR3: CASSQDETNSYEQYF
DNA: TGTGCCAGCAGCCAAGATGAGACGAACTCCTACGAGCAGTACTTC

J: TRBJ2-3
D: TRBD1
V: TRBV4-1
size: .
CDR3: CASSQYLGDRSTDTQYF
DNA: TGCGCCAGCAGCCAATACCTGGGGGACAGGTCCACAGATACGCAGTATTTT

J: TRBJ2-7
D: TRBD2
V: TRBV28
size: .
CDR3: CASSYGTSEQYF
DNA: TGTGCCAGCAGTTACGGGACTAGTGAGCAGTACTTC

J: TRBJ1-2
D: .
V: TRBV20-1
size: .
CDR3: CSAPSQGQGRGRNYGYTF
DNA: TGCAGTGCGCCGTCTCAAGGTCAGGGCCGGGGTCGTAACTATGGCTACACCTTC

J: TRBJ2-7
D: .
V: TRBV12-3/TRBV12-4
size: once
CDR3: CASSSTRLSSYEQYF
DNA: TGTGCCAGCAGTTCTACGCGACTGAGCTCCTACGAGCAGTACTTC

J: TRBJ2-3
D: .
V: TRBV5-1
size: once
CDR3: CASLPGRSFADTQYF
DNA: TGCGCCTCCCTGCCCGGAAGGAGTTTTGCAGATACGCAGTATTTT

J: TRBJ1-1
D: .
V: TRBV29-1
size: many
CDR3: CSVEASHGLNTEAFF
DNA: TGCAGCGTTGAAGCGAGCCACGGATTGAACACTGAAGCTTTCTTT

J: TRBJ1-5
D: .
V: TRBV29-1
size: few
CDR3: CSVAGQSNQPQHF
DNA: TGCAGCGTTGCGGGGCAGAGCAATCAGCCCCAGCATTTT

J: TRBJ2-3
D: .
V: TRBV12-3/TRBV12-4
size: .
CDR3: CASSLLSLTDTQYF
DNA: TGTGCCAGCAGTTTGTTGAGCCTCACAGATACGCAGTATTTT

J: TRBJ2-7
D: .
V: TRBV2
size: many
CDR3: CASSLTGDYEQYF
DNA: TGTGCCAGCAGTCTGACAGGAGATTACGAGCAGTACTTC

J: TRBJ2-7
D: .
V: TRBV20-1
size: .
CDR3: CSAKLGRPYEQYF
DNA: TGCAGTGCTAAGCTAGGGAGGCCCTACGAGCAGTACTTC

J: TRBJ2-2
D: .
V: TRBV28
size: .
CDR3: CASSSTENTGELFF
DNA: TGTGCCAGCAGTAGCACGGAGAACACCGGGGAGCTGTTTTTT

J: TRBJ2-1
D: .
V: TRBV18
size: many
CDR3: CASSPRGDEQFF
DNA: TGTGCCAGCTCACCACGGGGGGATGAGCAGTTCTTC

J: TRBJ2-1
D: .
V: TRBV7-3
size: many
CDR3: CASSLTSYNEQFF
DNA: TGTGCCAGCAGCTTAACGTCCTACAATGAGCAGTTCTTC